The T cell receptor (beta chain) described here comes from a study of read filtering for tumor transcriptome and immune sequencing. Whole-study context: Mean patient age was roughly 61 years, range about 47 to 85; 17 male, some 15 female. Study-level findings and limits: The CD138-negative fraction was mixed bone marrow immune cells, not pure T cells.

In regard to this clonotype: Its antigen is as yet unknown.

The V end lost 1 base, the J end lost 4 bases, and 10 bases lay between the germline ends. Germline CDR1 and CDR2: SGHAT and FQNNGV. This CDR3 comprises 14 residues. This library used roughly 400 ng RNA and molecular barcoded adaptors spanning alpha/delta and beta/gamma chains. TCRdb redid the calling of the reads with MiXCR, one entry per CDR3 protein. The table has around 50,000 distinct CDR3 sequences, approximately 13% seen once. Sequencing was done on a sample of a population of CD138-negative cells sorted from bone marrow. The rearrangement links TRBV11-2 to TRBJ1-1; perhaps TRBD1 as D (6 bases). This TCR was recovered from a donor at least 40 years old with multiple myeloma. CDR3 nucleotides: TGTGCCAGCAGCTTAGTACAGGGATCCACTGAAGCTTTCTTT. Translation gives CASSLVQGSTEAFF. Complete variable domain (other parts from reference TRBV11-2 and TRBJ1-1): EAGVAQSPRYKIIEKRQSVAFWCNPISGHATLYWYQQILGQGPKLLIQFQNNGVVDDSQLPKDRFSAERLKGVDSTLKIQPAKLEDSAVYLCASSLVQGSTEAFFGQGTRLTVV.